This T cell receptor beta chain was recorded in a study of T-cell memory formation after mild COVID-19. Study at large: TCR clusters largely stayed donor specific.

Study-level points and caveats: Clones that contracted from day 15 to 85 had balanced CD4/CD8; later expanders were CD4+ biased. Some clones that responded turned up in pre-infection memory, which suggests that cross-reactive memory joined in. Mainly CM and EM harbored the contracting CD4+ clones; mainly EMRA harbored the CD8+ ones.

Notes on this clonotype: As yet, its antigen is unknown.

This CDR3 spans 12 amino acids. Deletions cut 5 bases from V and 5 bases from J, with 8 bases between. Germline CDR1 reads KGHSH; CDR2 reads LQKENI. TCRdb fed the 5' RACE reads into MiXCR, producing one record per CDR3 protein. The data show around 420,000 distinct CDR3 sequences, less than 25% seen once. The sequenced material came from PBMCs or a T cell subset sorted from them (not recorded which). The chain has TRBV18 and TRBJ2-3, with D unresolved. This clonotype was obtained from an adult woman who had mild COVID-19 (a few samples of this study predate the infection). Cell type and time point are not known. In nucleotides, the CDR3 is TGTGCCAGCTCAGAAGATGAAGATACGCAGTATTTT. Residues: CASSEDEDTQYF.